These 32 T cell receptor beta chains came from one sample sequenced in a study of type 1 and type 2 diabetes patients. PCR was run on genomic DNA. Amplification of the beta chain CDR3 used 30 forward and 13 reverse multiplex primers. Each CDR3 protein is one row after TCRdb ran MiXCR on the multiplex PCR reads. The sample has about 290,000 distinct CDR3 sequences, over 45% seen once. Sequencing was performed on peripheral blood mononuclear cells (PBMCs). The receptors derive from a man aged 18 to 29 with type 2 diabetes.

Ten or more counts support this clonotype. The chain joins TRBV2 to TRBJ1-1; D remains unclear. The germline gives CDR1 SNHLY, CDR2 FYNNEI. The germline V and J ends were trimmed by 4 bases and 5 bases, with 14 bases remaining between them. This CDR3 comprises 14 residues. Written as DNA, the CDR3 is TGTGCCAGCAGTGGTGGGTGGAGGTATACTGAAGCTTTCTTT. Its translation: CASSGGWRYTEAFF.

This clonotype was seen a few times. The rearrangement uses TRBV6-6 and TRBJ1-1, with D possibly matching TRBD1 (6 bases). Germline lookup yields CDR1 MNHNY and CDR2 SVGAGI (reference sequence). CDR3 length equals 13 residues. Trimming left V 1 base short and J 5 bases short, with 8 bases between. This CDR3 reads CASSYLGGTEAFF. In DNA, the CDR3 is TGTGCCAGCAGTTACTTAGGGGGGACTGAAGCTTTCTTT.

For the CDR3, the DNA is TGTGCCTGGAGTGAGACACTCGACGAGCAGTACTTC. Translation gives CAWSETLDEQYF. The J gene is TRBJ2-7, the V gene TRBV30; no definite D call. There are 12 residues in the CDR3. The ends were cut back, 1 base at V and 5 bases at J, with 9 bases in the middle. Germline V gene sequence: CDR1 GTSNPN, CDR2 SVGIG (reference sequence). The whole variable domain, filled in from reference TRBV30 and TRBJ2-7, reads SQTIHQWPATLVQPVGSPLSLECTVEGTSNPNLYWYRQAAGRGLQLLFYSVGIGQISSEVPQNLSASRPQDRQFILSSKKLLLSDSGFYLCAWSETLDEQYFGPGTRLTVT.

This clonotype showed up just a few times. The chain has TRBV27 and TRBJ2-3, with D unclear. This CDR3 region has 14 residues. V shed 6 bases and J shed 6 bases, with 16 bases lying between them. Germline V gene lookup returns CDR1 MNHEY and CDR2 SMNVEV (reference sequence). CDR3 in DNA: TGTGCCAGCAGCTTAAATTGGGCCGCCGATACGCAGTATTTT. This encodes CASSLNWAADTQYF.

The rearrangement uses TRBV7-3 and TRBJ1-2, with D tentatively TRBD1 (5 bases). V lost 8 bases, J lost 3 bases, and 19 bases lay in between. Germline V CDR1 and CDR2: SGHTA, FQGTGA. This CDR3 comprises 15 residues. CDR3 DNA sequence: TGTGCCAGCCGGGGGACGGTGACGGTGGACTATGGCTACACCTTC. Its translation: CASRGTVTVDYGYTF.

In its sample, this clonotype was seen a few times. The CDR3: CASSYWLTDLNTEAFF. CDR3 DNA: TGTGCCAGCAGTTATTGGTTGACAGACTTGAACACTGAAGCTTTCTTT. The chain is built from TRBV12-3 or TRBV12-4 and TRBJ1-1; tentatively, D is TRBD1 (5 bases). The CDR3 has 16 amino acids. V was cut by 4 bases and J by 0 bases, with 15 bases left in between.

In its sample, this clonotype was seen a few times. J is TRBJ1-5 and V is TRBV19; no definite D call. This CDR3 is 13 amino acids long. Germline CDR1 LNHDA, CDR2 SQIVND (reference sequence). V gave up 2 bases and J gave up 7 bases, with 9 bases separating them. The CDR3 nucleotides are TGTGCCAGTAGTATACCGGAGGGACAGCCCCAGCATTTT. It codes for CASSIPEGQPQHF.

The gene calls are TRBV9 and TRBJ1-5, with TRBD1 as a possible D gene (6 bases). The germline CDR1 and CDR2 sequences are SGDLS and YYNGEE. The V end lost 6 bases, the J end lost 0 bases, and 13 bases lay between the germline ends. There are 15 residues in the CDR3. CDR3 bases: TGTGCCAGCAACACACAGGGAGATAGCAATCAGCCCCAGCATTTT. Translation gives CASNTQGDSNQPQHF.

J is TRBJ1-5 and V is TRBV19; the D is unclear. The CDR3 runs to 14 residues. Trimming took 3 bases from V and 4 from J, leaving 10 bases between them. Germline V gene data show CDR1 as LNHDA and CDR2 as SQIVND (reference sequence). This chain's CDR3 is CASSIRSENQPQHF. CDR3 coding DNA: TGTGCCAGTAGTATTCGGTCAGAGAATCAGCCCCAGCATTTT.

Ten or more counts support this clonotype. The chain uses TRBV6-6 and TRBJ2-7, with unresolved D. The V gene lost 10 bases and the J gene lost 2 bases, with 12 bases spanning the gap. This CDR3 spans 12 amino acids. Looked up from germline, CDR1 is MNHNY and CDR2 is SVGAGI (reference sequence). CDR3 DNA sequence: TGTGCCACCGCCCACGGTACCTACGAGCAGTACTTC. Translating gives CATAHGTYEQYF.

V usage is TRBV20-1 and J usage is TRBJ1-1, with unresolved D. V was clipped by 7 bases and J by 1 base, with 13 bases between them. Per the germline V gene, CDR1 is DFQATT and CDR2 is SNEGSKA (reference sequence). This CDR3 has 13 residues. The CDR3 region has the DNA TGCAGTGTCAAAAAACAGAGGAACACTGAAGCTTTCTTT. Its translation is CSVKKQRNTEAFF.

The V and J genes are TRBV6-6 and TRBJ1-2; D remains ambiguous. Per the germline V gene, CDR1 is MNHNY and CDR2 is SVGAGI (reference sequence). The CDR3 length is 13 residues. The ends were cut back, 6 bases at V and 5 bases at J, with 13 bases in the middle. CDR3 nucleotides: TGTGCCAGCAGCCCCCAACCGGGTTATGGCTACACCTTC. This encodes CASSPQPGYGYTF.

The chain combines TRBV6-1 with TRBJ2-4; 15 bases fit TRBD2. V was pared by 7 bases and J by 3 bases, with 4 bases of the junction left unmatched. CDR3 length: 16 residues. From germline, CDR1 is MNHNS and CDR2 SASEGT. The CDR3 is CASTGLAGGFKNIQYF. The CDR3 region has the DNA TGTGCCAGCACCGGACTAGCGGGAGGGTTCAAAAACATTCAGTACTTC.

V usage is TRBV19 and J usage is TRBJ2-7, with a tentative D call TRBD2 (5 bases). V lost 6 bases, J lost 4 bases, and 13 bases lay in between. Germline CDR1 is LNHDA and CDR2 is SQIVND (reference sequence). The CDR3 length is 13 residues. The CDR3, as DNA: TGTGCCAGTAGCTGGGCCCGGGGTTACGAGCAGTACTTC. It translates to CASSWARGYEQYF.

This clonotype was seen a few times. The chain carries TRBV20-1 and TRBJ2-3, with unresolved D. Per the germline V gene, CDR1 is DFQATT and CDR2 is SNEGSKA (reference sequence). The V end lost 6 bases, the J end lost 3 bases, and 16 bases lay between the germline ends. This CDR3 has 14 amino acids. The CDR3 DNA is TGCAGTGCAAAGGAACAAGGCCGTACAGATACGCAGTATTTT. Translating it yields CSAKEQGRTDTQYF.

The chain employs TRBV5-1 and TRBJ2-7; 8 nucleotides agree with TRBD1. CDR3 length equals 13 residues. The V segment lost 2 bases and the J segment 3 bases; nucleotides outside the gene matches: 1. CDR1 and CDR2 (germline): SGHRS, YFSETQ. The CDR3 bases are TGCGCCAGCAGCTTCACAGGGGGCTACGAGCAGTACTTC. Translation: CASSFTGGYEQYF.

CDR3 amino acids: CASSDTTGYYDGELFF. CDR3 nucleotide sequence: TGTGCCAGCAGCGATACTACAGGGTATTACGACGGGGAGCTGTTTTTT. This rearrangement joins TRBV7-2 to TRBJ2-2; tentative D call: TRBD1 (6 bases). The V gene's germline CDR1 is SGHTA and CDR2 FQGNSA. V was pared by 5 bases and J by 7 bases, with 20 bases between. There are 16 residues in the CDR3.

CDR3 region: CASGRLLSSYNEQFF. The CDR3 region has the DNA TGTGCCAGCGGTAGACTATTGAGCTCCTACAATGAGCAGTTCTTC. The chain recombines TRBV6-2 or TRBV6-3 with TRBJ2-1; D perhaps matches TRBD2 (5 bases). With 8 bases removed from V and 0 bases from J, the gap between germline ends came to 14 bases. This CDR3 has 15 residues. The germline gives CDR1 MNHEY, CDR2 SVGEGT.

This clonotype was detected a few times. The chain links TRBV27 to TRBJ1-1; D perhaps matches TRBD1 (6 bases). Trimming stripped 6 bases from V and 5 bases from J, with 19 bases between. Germline V lookup: CDR1 MNHEY, CDR2 SMNVEV (reference sequence). The CDR3 length is 15 residues. The CDR3 loop reads CASRGGQYPLTEAFF. In nucleotides, the CDR3 is TGTGCCAGCAGAGGGGGGCAGTACCCCTTAACTGAAGCTTTCTTT.

The chain combines TRBV13 with TRBJ2-5; 8 bases fit TRBD1. The CDR3 consists of 13 residues. V shed 6 bases and J 5 bases; nucleotides not matched to a gene: 5. Per the germline V gene, CDR1 is PRHDT and CDR2 is FYEKMQ (reference sequence). CDR3 sequence reads: CASRDRGGETQYF. The CDR3 DNA is TGTGCCAGCAGAGACAGGGGCGGGGAGACCCAGTACTTC.

This clonotype was counted a few times. The CDR3 loop is CASTRSGGYNEQFF. The DNA for the CDR3 is TGTGCCAGCACCCGTAGCGGGGGGTACAATGAGCAGTTCTTC. V usage is TRBV2 and J usage is TRBJ2-1; 10 bases map to TRBD2. V shed 7 bases and J 4 bases; nucleotides not matched to a gene: 4. This CDR3 contains 14 residues. Germline V CDR1 and CDR2: SNHLY, FYNNEI.

This clonotype appeared a few times. V gene TRBV10-1 combines with J gene TRBJ1-4, with D perhaps TRBD1 (5 bases). This CDR3 has 17 amino acids. Germline values: CDR1 WNHNN, CDR2 SYGVQD (reference sequence). Trimming left V 0 bases short and J 4 bases short, with 15 bases between. The chain's CDR3 is CASSESGREGINEKLFF. In DNA form, the CDR3 reads TGCGCCAGCAGTGAGTCGGGCAGGGAGGGAATTAATGAAAAACTGTTTTTT.

J is TRBJ1-1 and V is TRBV29-1; 7 bases line up with TRBD1. Per germline, CDR1 SQVTM and CDR2 ANQGSEA. After removal of 6 bases from V and 1 base from J, the junction contained 5 bases not matched to a gene. This CDR3 contains 13 residues. CDR3 region: CSVDTGANTEAFF. The CDR3, as DNA: TGCAGCGTAGATACAGGGGCGAACACTGAAGCTTTCTTT.

This clonotype was seen more than once but under ten times. The rearrangement joins TRBV24-1 to TRBJ2-2; no clear D. Germline V gene sequence: CDR1 KGHDR, CDR2 SFDVKD. Between the trimmed V and J ends, which lost 6 bases and 4 bases, there was a span of 11 bases. The CDR3 runs 14 residues. DNA of the CDR3: TGTGCCACCAGTCACTTCGCAGGCACCGGGGAGCTGTTTTTT. Protein sequence: CATSHFAGTGELFF.

This chain uses TRBV5-6 with TRBJ1-5; D unresolved. The germline CDR1 and CDR2 sequences are SGHDT and YYEEEE. V dropped 1 base and J dropped 2 bases, with 13 bases sitting between them. CDR3 length: 16 amino acids. CDR3: CASSLLAIGGNQPQHF. For the CDR3, the DNA is TGTGCCAGCAGCTTGTTGGCAATAGGTGGCAATCAGCCCCAGCATTTT. The full variable domain, its missing parts supplied by reference TRBV5-6 and TRBJ1-5, is DAGVTQSPTHLIKTRGQQVTLRCSPKSGHDTVSWYQQALGQGPQFIFQYYEEEERQRGNFPDRFSGHQFPNYSSELNVNALLLGDSALYLCASSLLAIGGNQPQHFGDGTRLSIL.

Comment on this clonotype: An end of the junction does not agree with germline; a read error may underlie this. The chain employs TRBV4-3 and TRBJ2-3; no firm D call. Germline V gene lookup returns CDR1 LGHNA and CDR2 YSLEER. The CDR3 totals 15 residues. CDR3 in DNA: TGCGCCAGCAGCCAAGAATGGCGTAGCACAGATACGCAGTGTTTT. It translates to CASSQEWRSTDTQCF.

This chain joins TRBV7-8 and TRBJ2-5, with 7 nucleotides matching TRBD1. The CDR3 sequence is 14 residues long. The J segment lost 1 base and the V segment lost 7 bases, leaving 6 bases of the junction unmatched. Germline CDR1 SGHVS, CDR2 FQNEAQ. This CDR3 reads CASTRQGSQETQYF. The CDR3 bases are TGTGCCAGCACCCGACAGGGCAGCCAAGAGACCCAGTACTTC.

This clonotype showed up just a few times. The genes are TRBV6-1 and TRBJ1-2, with 7 nucleotides matching TRBD1. The length of the CDR3 is 13 residues. Germline loops: CDR1 MNHNS, CDR2 SASEGT. The J segment lost 8 bases and the V segment lost 6 bases, leaving 9 bases of the junction unmatched. The CDR3 nucleotides are TGTGCCAGCAGCAGACAGGGAACGAAAGGCTACACCTTC. Residues: CASSRQGTKGYTF.

CDR3 region: CASSPPGQGAKPLHF. CDR3 bases: TGTGCCAGCAGTCCCCCGGGACAGGGGGCCAAGCCCCTCCACTTT. The chain links TRBV12-3 or TRBV12-4 to TRBJ1-6; 12 bases are shared with TRBD1. CDR3 length: 15 residues. The junction had 9 bases not matched to a gene; V was cut back by 5 bases and J by 13 bases.

This clonotype was observed a handful of times. The chain has TRBV4-3 and TRBJ2-7; the D is unclear. Germline CDR1 LGHNA, CDR2 YSLEER. This CDR3 region has 13 residues. The ends were cut back, 1 base at V and 4 bases at J, with 8 bases in the middle. CDR3 in amino acids: CASSQVVGYEQYF. CDR3 in DNA: TGCGCCAGCAGCCAAGTTGTCGGTTACGAGCAGTACTTC.

This clonotype has a handful of counts. The genes are TRBV30 and TRBJ1-5, with D hard to call. V was trimmed by 2 bases and J by 0 bases, leaving 14 bases between them. This CDR3 contains 16 residues. The germline V gene encodes CDR1 GTSNPN and CDR2 SVGIG (reference sequence). The DNA of the CDR3 is TGTGCCTGGAGTCCCCTTGCTAGCTATAGCAATCAGCCCCAGCATTTT. Amino acids: CAWSPLASYSNQPQHF.

This clonotype was seen only once. CDR3 region: CASSPWDRGIYEQYF. The CDR3 nucleotides read TGTGCCAGCAGCCCCTGGGACAGGGGGATCTACGAGCAGTACTTC. V and J are TRBV7-2 and TRBJ2-7, with 11 bases fitting TRBD1. Trimming cost V 5 bases and J 3 bases; bases outside gene matches: 6. The CDR3 totals 15 residues. The germline V gene has CDR1 SGHTA and CDR2 FQGNSA.